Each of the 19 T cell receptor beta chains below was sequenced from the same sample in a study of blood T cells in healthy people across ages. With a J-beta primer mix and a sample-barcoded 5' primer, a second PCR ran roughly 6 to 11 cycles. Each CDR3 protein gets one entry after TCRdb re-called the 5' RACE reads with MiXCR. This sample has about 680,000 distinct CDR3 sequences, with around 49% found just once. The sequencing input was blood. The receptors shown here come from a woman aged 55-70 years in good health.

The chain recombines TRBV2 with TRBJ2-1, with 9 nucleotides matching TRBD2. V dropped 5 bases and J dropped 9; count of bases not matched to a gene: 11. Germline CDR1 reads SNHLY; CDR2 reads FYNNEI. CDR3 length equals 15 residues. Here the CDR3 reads CASSPVGGRASEQFF. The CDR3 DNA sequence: TGTGCCAGCAGTCCTGTGGGCGGGAGGGCCAGTGAGCAGTTCTTC. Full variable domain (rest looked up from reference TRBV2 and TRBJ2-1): EPEVTQTPSHQVTQMGQEVILRCVPISNHLYFYWYRQILGQKVEFLVSFYNNEISEKSEIFDDQFSVERPDGSNFTLKIRSTKLEDSAMYFCASSPVGGRASEQFFGPGTRLTVL.

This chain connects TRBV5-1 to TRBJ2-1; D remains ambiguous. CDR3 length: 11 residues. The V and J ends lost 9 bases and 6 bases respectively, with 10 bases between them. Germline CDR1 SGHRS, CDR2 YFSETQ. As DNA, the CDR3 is TGCGCCACCGGCACGGGCAATGAGCAGTTCTTC. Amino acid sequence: CATGTGNEQFF. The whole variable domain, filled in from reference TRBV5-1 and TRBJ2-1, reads KAGVTQTPRYLIKTRGQQVTLSCSPISGHRSVSWYQQTPGQGLQFLFEYFSETQRNKGNFPGRFSGRQFSNSRSEMNVSTLELGDSALYLCATGTGNEQFFGPGTRLTVL.

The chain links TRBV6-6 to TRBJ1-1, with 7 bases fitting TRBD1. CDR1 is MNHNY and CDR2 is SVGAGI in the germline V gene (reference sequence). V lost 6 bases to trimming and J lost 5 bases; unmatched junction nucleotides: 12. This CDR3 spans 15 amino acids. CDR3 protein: CASSDSDREVTEAFF. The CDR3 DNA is TGTGCCAGCAGCGACTCAGACAGGGAGGTTACTGAAGCTTTCTTT.

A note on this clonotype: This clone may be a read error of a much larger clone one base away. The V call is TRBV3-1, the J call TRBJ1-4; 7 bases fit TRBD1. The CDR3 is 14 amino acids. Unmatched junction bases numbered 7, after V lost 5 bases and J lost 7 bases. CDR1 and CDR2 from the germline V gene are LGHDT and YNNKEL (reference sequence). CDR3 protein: CASSVRGRSEKLFF. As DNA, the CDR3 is TGTGCCAGCAGCGTAAGGGGGCGGAGTGAAAAACTGTTTTTT.

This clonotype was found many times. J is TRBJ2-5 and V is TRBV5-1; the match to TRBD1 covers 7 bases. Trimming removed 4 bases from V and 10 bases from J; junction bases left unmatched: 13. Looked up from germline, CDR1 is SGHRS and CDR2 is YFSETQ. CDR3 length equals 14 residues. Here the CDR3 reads CASSLGTERSDQYF. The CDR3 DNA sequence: TGCGCCAGCAGCCTAGGGACAGAGCGGAGCGACCAGTACTTC.

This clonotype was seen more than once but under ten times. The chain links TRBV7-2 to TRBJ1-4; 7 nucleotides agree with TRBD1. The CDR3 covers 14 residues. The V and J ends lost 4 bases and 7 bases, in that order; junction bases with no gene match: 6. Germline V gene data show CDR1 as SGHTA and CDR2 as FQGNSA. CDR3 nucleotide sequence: TGTGCCAGCAGCTCAGACAGGGAGAGTGAAAAACTGTTTTTT. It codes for CASSSDRESEKLFF.

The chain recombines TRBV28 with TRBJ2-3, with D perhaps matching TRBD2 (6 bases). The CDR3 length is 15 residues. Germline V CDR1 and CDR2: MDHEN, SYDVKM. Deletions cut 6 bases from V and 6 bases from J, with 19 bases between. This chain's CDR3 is CASSQPKGLSDTQYF. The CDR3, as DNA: TGTGCCAGCAGCCAACCTAAAGGACTATCTGATACGCAGTATTTT.

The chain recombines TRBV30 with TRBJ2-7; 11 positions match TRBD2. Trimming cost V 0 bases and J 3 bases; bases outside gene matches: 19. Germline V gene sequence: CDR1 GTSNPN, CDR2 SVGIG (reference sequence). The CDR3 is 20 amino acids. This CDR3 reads CAWSVRFRGRTSGQNYEQYF. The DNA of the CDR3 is TGTGCCTGGAGTGTCCGTTTTCGCGGTAGGACTAGCGGGCAAAACTACGAGCAGTACTTC.

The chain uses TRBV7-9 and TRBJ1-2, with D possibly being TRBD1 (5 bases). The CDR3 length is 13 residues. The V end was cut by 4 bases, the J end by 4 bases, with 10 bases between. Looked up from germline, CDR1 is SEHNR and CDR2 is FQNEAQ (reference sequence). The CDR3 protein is CASSSIGAYGYTF. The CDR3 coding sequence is TGTGCCAGCAGCTCCATCGGGGCCTATGGCTACACCTTC.

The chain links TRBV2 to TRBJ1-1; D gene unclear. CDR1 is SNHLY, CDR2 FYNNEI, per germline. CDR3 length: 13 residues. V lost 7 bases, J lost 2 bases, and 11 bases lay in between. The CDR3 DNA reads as TGTGCCAGCATGCGGAACTCAAACACTGAAGCTTTCTTT. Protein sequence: CASMRNSNTEAFF. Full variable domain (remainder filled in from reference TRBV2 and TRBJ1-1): EPEVTQTPSHQVTQMGQEVILRCVPISNHLYFYWYRQILGQKVEFLVSFYNNEISEKSEIFDDQFSVERPDGSNFTLKIRSTKLEDSAMYFCASMRNSNTEAFFGQGTRLTVV.

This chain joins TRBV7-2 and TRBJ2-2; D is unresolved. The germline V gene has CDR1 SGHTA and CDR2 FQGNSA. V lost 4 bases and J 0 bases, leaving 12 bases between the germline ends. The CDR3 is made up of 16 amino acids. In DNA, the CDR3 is TGTGCCAGCAGCTACTCTGGCGGCTCGAACACCGGGGAGCTGTTTTTT. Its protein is CASSYSGGSNTGELFF.

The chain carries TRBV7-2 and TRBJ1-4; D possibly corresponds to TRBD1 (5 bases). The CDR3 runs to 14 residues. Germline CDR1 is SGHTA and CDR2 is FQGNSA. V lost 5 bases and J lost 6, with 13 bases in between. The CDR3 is CASSADSKDEKLFF. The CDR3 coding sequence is TGTGCCAGCAGCGCAGACAGCAAAGATGAAAAACTGTTTTTT.

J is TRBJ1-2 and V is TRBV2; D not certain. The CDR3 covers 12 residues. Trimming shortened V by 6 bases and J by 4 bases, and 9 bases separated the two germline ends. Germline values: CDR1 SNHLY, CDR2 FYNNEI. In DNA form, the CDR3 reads TGTGCCAGCAGCTCAGCCTTCTATGGCTACACCTTC. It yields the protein CASSSAFYGYTF.

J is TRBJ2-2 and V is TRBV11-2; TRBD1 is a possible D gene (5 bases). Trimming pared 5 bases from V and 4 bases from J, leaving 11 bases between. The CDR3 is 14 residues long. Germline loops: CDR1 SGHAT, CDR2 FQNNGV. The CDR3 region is CASSRGHSTGELFF. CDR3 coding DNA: TGTGCCAGCAGCCGTGGACATTCCACCGGGGAGCTGTTTTTT.

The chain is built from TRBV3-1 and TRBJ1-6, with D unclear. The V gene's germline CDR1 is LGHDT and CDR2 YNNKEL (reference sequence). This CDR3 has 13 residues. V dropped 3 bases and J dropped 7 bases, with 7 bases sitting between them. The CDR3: CASSQTENSPLHF. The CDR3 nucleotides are TGTGCCAGCAGCCAGACGGAGAATTCACCCCTCCACTTT.

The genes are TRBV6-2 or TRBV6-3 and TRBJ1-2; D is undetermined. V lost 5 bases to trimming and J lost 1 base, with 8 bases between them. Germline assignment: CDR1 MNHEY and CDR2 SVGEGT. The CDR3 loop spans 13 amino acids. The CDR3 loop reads CASSPTVNYGYTF. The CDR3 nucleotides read TGTGCCAGCAGTCCGACGGTTAACTATGGCTACACCTTC.

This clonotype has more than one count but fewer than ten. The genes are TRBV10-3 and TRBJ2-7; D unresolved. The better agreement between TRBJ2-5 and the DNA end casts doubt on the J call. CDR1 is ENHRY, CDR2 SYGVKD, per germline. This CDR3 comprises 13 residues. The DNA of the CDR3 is TGTGCCATCAGCCAAGATCTCGGGGAGACCCAGTACTTC. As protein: CAISQDLGETQYF.

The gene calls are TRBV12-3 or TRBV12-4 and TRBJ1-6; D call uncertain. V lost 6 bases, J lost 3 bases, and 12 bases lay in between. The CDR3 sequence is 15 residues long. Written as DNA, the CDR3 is TGTGCCAGCAGCCCGACTAGTAGCTATAATTCACCCCTCCACTTT. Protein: CASSPTSSYNSPLHF.

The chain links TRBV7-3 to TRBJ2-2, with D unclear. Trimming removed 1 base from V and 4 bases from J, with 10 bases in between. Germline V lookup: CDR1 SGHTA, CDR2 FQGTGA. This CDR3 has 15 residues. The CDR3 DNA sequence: TGTGCCAGCAGCTTAAATGGTTTTGGCACCGGGGAGCTGTTTTTT. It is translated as CASSLNGFGTGELFF.